The T cell receptor (beta chain) under discussion was sequenced for a study of shared clonotypes between healthy human individuals. Study-level background: The study enrolled two women and three men aged 18 to 49.

Study-level points and caveats: Sampling included only blood; tissue repertoires likely differ. It was expected that sequencing depth would affect clonotype sharing among donors.

The method was immunoSEQ multiplex PCR; TCRdb's version includes in-frame clones alone and lacks a portion of them. The profile shows hundreds of thousands of clones, about 74% of them singletons. The CDR3 spans 16 residues. Looked up from germline, CDR1 is SGHTS and CDR2 is YDEGEE. V lost 0 bases to trimming and J lost 1 base, with 13 bases between them. This clone came up a few times. Its target is unknown. The chain carries TRBV5-8 and TRBJ1-1; D gene uncertain. The clonotype originates from a woman in her twenties or thirties in good health. Material: memory CD4+ T cells sorted from blood. Subset of the sample: CD45RA-negative fraction. In nucleotides, the CDR3 is TGTGCCAGCAGCTTGGAACTGGAGTGGAGGAACACTGAAGCTTTCTTT. Its protein product is CASSLELEWRNTEAFF.